The source of this TCR beta chain is a study of cytomegalovirus exposure and HLA in healthy donors. TCRdb's copy holds only in-frame clones and misses some; the assay was immunoSEQ multiplex PCR. The data show around 150,000 clones, just under 90% seen once. This CDR3 spans 18 amino acids. V lost 1 base and J 2 bases, leaving 20 bases between the germline ends. Germline CDR1 reads SGHTA; CDR2 reads FQGNSA. The chain combines TRBV7-2 with TRBJ1-1; D is perhaps TRBD1 (6 bases). The sequencing sample was made of PBMCs. This sequence was found in a woman between 18 and 29 years old in good health and CMV-seropositive. The CDR3 DNA reads as TGTGCCAGCAGCTTAGGGGCAGGGGAAATCGGGCACAACACTGAAGCTTTCTTT. This sequence encodes CASSLGAGEIGHNTEAFF.